The 24 T cell receptor beta chains in this list originate from one sample, sequenced in a study of cytomegalovirus exposure and HLA in healthy donors (TCRdb year 2017). The method was the immunoSEQ multiplex PCR assay. A mixture of 60 forward primers for TCR Vbeta segments and 13 reverse primers for TCR Jbeta segments was used in the multiplex PCR. What TCRdb holds here is the immuneACCESS table cut down to in-frame rearrangements. Part of the clones is not present; checked against another copy, under half of the missing clones reflect an unresolved V gene, and the others are unexplained. Counted in this sample were some 130,000 clones; over 60% of them appeared once. The biggest ten clones account for roughly 2% of the sample. The sequencing input was PBMCs. The receptors come from a man between 18 and 29 years old in good health and CMV-seronegative.

The chain employs TRBV7-3 and TRBJ1-1, with D unresolved. Between the trimmed V and J ends, which lost 0 bases and 0 bases, there was a span of 8 bases. Germline V gives CDR1 SGHTA, CDR2 FQGTGA. The CDR3 runs 15 residues. The CDR3 is CASSLTSVMNTEAFF. CDR3 nucleotides: TGTGCCAGCAGCTTAACGTCAGTTATGAACACTGAAGCTTTCTTT.

The chain has TRBV5-1 and TRBJ2-7; 10 bases align to TRBD1. J was trimmed by 5 bases and V by 4 bases; bases with no gene match: 12. Germline values: CDR1 SGHRS, CDR2 YFSETQ. The CDR3 contains 16 residues. The chain's CDR3 is CASSQALGQGSDEQYF. The CDR3 bases are TGCGCCAGCAGCCAAGCTCTGGGACAGGGGAGCGACGAGCAGTACTTC.

The chain uses TRBV6-5 and TRBJ2-1; D is possibly TRBD2 (5 bases). The CDR3 covers 12 residues. CDR1 and CDR2 from the germline V gene are MNHEY and SVGAGI. V was trimmed by 6 bases and J by 10 bases, leaving 13 bases between them. CDR3 sequence: CASSPGPGEQFF. The CDR3 nucleotides read TGTGCCAGCAGCCCCGGTCCGGGAGAGCAGTTCTTC.

The chain recombines TRBV19 with TRBJ2-1, with TRBD2 matching over 7 bases. This CDR3 region has 15 residues. Trimming at V came to 4 bases and at J to 6 bases, leaving 9 bases not matched to a gene. Per the germline V gene, CDR1 is LNHDA and CDR2 is SQIVND (reference sequence). As DNA, the CDR3 is TGTGCCAGTAGTACAATGGGACTACCCTTCAATGAGCAGTTCTTC. Translating it yields CASSTMGLPFNEQFF.

The V and J genes are TRBV7-9 and TRBJ1-1; D possibly corresponds to TRBD1 (5 bases). V was shortened by 6 bases and J by 1 base, with 12 bases between the two germline ends. CDR1 is SEHNR and CDR2 is FQNEAQ in the germline V gene (reference sequence). There are 14 residues in the CDR3. Here the CDR3 reads CASRWRGGNTEAFF. DNA of the CDR3: TGTGCCAGCAGATGGCGGGGCGGGAACACTGAAGCTTTCTTT.

The genes are TRBV28 and TRBJ2-3; 7 bases align to TRBD2. The CDR3 runs 17 residues. The V gene's germline CDR1 is MDHEN and CDR2 SYDVKM. The V segment lost 2 bases and the J segment 1 base; nucleotides outside the gene matches: 9. The CDR3 DNA sequence: TGTGCCAGCAGTTTACGCGGCGGGAGTCGAGGCACAGATACGCAGTATTTT. Amino acid sequence: CASSLRGGSRGTDTQYF.

The chain links TRBV5-1 to TRBJ2-7; 12 nucleotides align to TRBD2. V was clipped by 4 bases and J by 6 bases; unmatched bases: 8. This CDR3 comprises 15 residues. Germline V lookup: CDR1 SGHRS, CDR2 YFSETQ. The CDR3 sequence is CASSPPTSGRLEQYF. The DNA of the CDR3 is TGCGCCAGCAGCCCACCGACTAGCGGGAGACTCGAGCAGTACTTC. The variable domain in full, with the rest retrieved from reference TRBV5-1 and TRBJ2-7, is KAGVTQTPRYLIKTRGQQVTLSCSPISGHRSVSWYQQTPGQGLQFLFEYFSETQRNKGNFPGRFSGRQFSNSRSEMNVSTLELGDSALYLCASSPPTSGRLEQYFGPGTRLTVT.

The V gene is TRBV5-5, the J gene TRBJ2-3; a possible D gene is TRBD2 (5 bases). Germline CDR1 and CDR2: SGHKS and YYEKEE (reference sequence). The CDR3 extends over 19 amino acids. V lost 3 bases and J 4 bases, leaving 27 bases between the germline ends. For the CDR3, the DNA is TGTGCCAGCAGCTACGGGATTTCCCAAATTCCCGTGATGTCAGATACGCAGTATTTT. Its translation: CASSYGISQIPVMSDTQYF.

This chain uses TRBV30 with TRBJ1-2; 7 nucleotides agree with TRBD1. This CDR3 contains 14 residues. V lost 1 base, J lost 8 bases, and 10 bases stayed unmatched. The germline CDR1 and CDR2 sequences are GTSNPN and SVGIG (reference sequence). The CDR3 here is CAWSAYRGDGGYTF. The CDR3 DNA reads as TGTGCCTGGAGTGCGTACAGGGGAGATGGCGGCTACACCTTC. Full variable domain (missing parts from reference TRBV30 and TRBJ1-2): SQTIHQWPATLVQPVGSPLSLECTVEGTSNPNLYWYRQAAGRGLQLLFYSVGIGQISSEVPQNLSASRPQDRQFILSSKKLLLSDSGFYLCAWSAYRGDGGYTFGSGTRLTVV.

This rearrangement joins TRBV2 to TRBJ2-7; D possibly corresponds to TRBD1 (6 bases). Germline-derived CDR1 and CDR2 are SNHLY and FYNNEI. The ends were cut back, 8 bases at V and 2 bases at J, with 13 bases in the middle. The CDR3 length is 13 residues. CDR3: CASLTGSTYEQYF. CDR3 nucleotides: TGTGCCAGCCTAACAGGGAGTACCTACGAGCAGTACTTC.

CDR3 amino acids: CASRSHGSTNEKLFF. CDR3 coding DNA: TGCGCCAGCAGATCTCACGGTTCAACTAATGAAAAACTGTTTTTT. This sequence joins TRBV5-1 and TRBJ1-4, with D unclear. The CDR3 loop spans 15 amino acids. The V end was cut by 5 bases, the J end by 0 bases, with 11 bases between. Per the germline V gene, CDR1 is SGHRS and CDR2 is YFSETQ.

This sequence joins TRBV5-1 and TRBJ1-1, with 8 bases aligning to TRBD1. The trim removed 3 bases at V and 1 base at J, leaving 2 bases unmatched. The CDR3 runs 14 residues. In germline, CDR1 is SGHRS, CDR2 YFSETQ. The CDR3 nucleotides read TGCGCCAGCAGCTGGGGGACAGGGAACACTGAAGCTTTCTTT. It yields the protein CASSWGTGNTEAFF.

V usage is TRBV7-2 and J usage is TRBJ2-2, with TRBD2 identical over 9 bases. Germline values: CDR1 SGHTA, CDR2 FQGNSA. The CDR3 has 17 residues. Trimming took 4 bases from V and 8 from J; bases not matched to a gene: 14. The CDR3 sequence: CASSSYGLASGKGELFF. The CDR3 DNA is TGTGCCAGCAGCTCCTACGGGTTGGCTAGCGGGAAGGGGGAGCTGTTTTTT.

The J gene is TRBJ2-5, the V gene TRBV5-1, with TRBD1 identical over 9 bases. J was trimmed by 5 bases and V by 4 bases; bases with no gene match: 12. The CDR3 consists of 16 residues. Per the germline V gene, CDR1 is SGHRS and CDR2 is YFSETQ. The CDR3 DNA reads TGCGCCAGCAGCCTCACCGGGACAGGGTTGGAGGAGACCCAGTACTTC. This translates into CASSLTGTGLEETQYF.

The chain links TRBV5-1 to TRBJ2-1; 9 bases are a match to TRBD2. The V and J ends lost 4 bases and 9 bases, in that order; junction bases with no gene match: 5. Germline lookup yields CDR1 SGHRS and CDR2 YFSETQ. The CDR3 is made up of 13 amino acids. The CDR3 protein is CASSLSGSVEQFF. The DNA of the CDR3 is TGCGCCAGCAGCCTTAGCGGGAGCGTTGAGCAGTTCTTC. Supplemented by reference TRBV5-1 and TRBJ2-1, the full variable domain reads KAGVTQTPRYLIKTRGQQVTLSCSPISGHRSVSWYQQTPGQGLQFLFEYFSETQRNKGNFPGRFSGRQFSNSRSEMNVSTLELGDSALYLCASSLSGSVEQFFGPGTRLTVL.

This clone was seen just once. This chain connects TRBV5-1 to TRBJ2-7, with 10 positions matching TRBD1. Germline V CDR1 and CDR2: SGHRS, YFSETQ. This CDR3 is built from 14 residues. With V trimmed by 8 bases and J by 0 bases, 5 bases remained unmatched. The CDR3 region has the DNA TGCGCCAGTGCTCGGGACAGGGGCTCCTACGAGCAGTACGTC. This codes for CASARDRGSYEQYV.

The chain joins TRBV7-8 to TRBJ2-3, with D possibly TRBD1 on 6 matching bases. The length of the CDR3 is 16 residues. V dropped 1 base and J dropped 1 base, with 12 bases sitting between them. Germline V gives CDR1 SGHVS, CDR2 FQNEAQ. The CDR3 DNA is TGTGCCAGCAGCTTAGTGGGGGCAGGGCGCACAGATACGCAGTATTTT. The encoded protein is CASSLVGAGRTDTQYF.

The chain uses TRBV7-9 and TRBJ2-3, with D maybe TRBD2 (6 bases). CDR1 and CDR2 (germline): SEHNR, FQNEAQ (reference sequence). The CDR3 totals 15 residues. Trimming cost V 4 bases and J 7 bases, with 18 bases left between them. The CDR3 loop is CASSSWRARENTQYF. CDR3 nucleotides: TGTGCCAGCAGCTCTTGGAGGGCTAGGGAGAATACGCAGTATTTT.

The chain is built from TRBV28 and TRBJ2-7; D is possibly TRBD2 (6 bases). This CDR3 contains 19 residues. Between the trimmed V and J ends, which lost 4 bases and 3 bases, there was a span of 28 bases. CDR1 and CDR2 from the germline V gene are MDHEN and SYDVKM. CDR3 in amino acids: CASSSHTVNSGDAHYEQYF. The CDR3 region has the DNA TGTGCCAGCAGTTCCCACACTGTTAACTCGGGGGACGCCCACTACGAGCAGTACTTC.

This clone came up a few times. CDR3 protein: CASSEYSNPAREQYF. The CDR3 nucleotides read TGTGCCAGCAGTGAATATAGTAACCCAGCGAGGGAGCAGTACTTC. This chain uses TRBV25-1 with TRBJ2-7; the D is unclear. This CDR3 contains 15 residues. Trimming took 0 bases from V and 7 from J, leaving 16 bases between them. CDR1 is MGHDK and CDR2 is SYGVNS in the germline V gene.

This chain links TRBV6-6 with TRBJ2-1; 9 nucleotides agree with TRBD2. The CDR3 has 16 residues. V lost 7 bases to trimming and J lost 0 bases; unmatched junction nucleotides: 7. Germline V gene sequence: CDR1 MNHNY, CDR2 SVGAGI (reference sequence). The CDR3 sequence: CASTGLARSSYNEQFF. The DNA of the CDR3 is TGTGCCAGCACAGGACTAGCGCGCAGCTCCTACAATGAGCAGTTCTTC.

The rearrangement links TRBV6-4 to TRBJ2-7; 9 bases agree with TRBD2. The germline V gene has CDR1 MRHNA and CDR2 SNTAGT. CDR3 length equals 15 residues. With 9 bases clipped from V and 4 bases from J, the junction kept 13 bases outside the gene matches. DNA of the CDR3: TGTGCCAGTCCCCCGTGCGGGAGGGCCACGTACGAGCAGTACTTC. Translating gives CASPPCGRATYEQYF.

The chain recombines TRBV2 with TRBJ2-1; 8 bases are a match to TRBD2. The germline V gene has CDR1 SNHLY and CDR2 FYNNEI. The length of the CDR3 is 15 residues. V shed 5 bases and J 1 base; nucleotides not matched to a gene: 4. CDR3 sequence reads: CASSYSGKSYNEQFF. Written as DNA, the CDR3 is TGTGCCAGCAGTTATAGCGGGAAGTCCTACAATGAGCAGTTCTTC.

This chain connects TRBV14 to TRBJ1-1; D might be TRBD1 (6 bases). The germline V and J ends were trimmed by 5 bases and 3 bases, with 10 bases remaining between them. Germline V lookup: CDR1 SGHDN, CDR2 FVKESK. CDR3 size: 13 residues. The CDR3 coding sequence is TGTGCCAGCAGCTCTCAGGGGTACACTGAAGCTTTCTTT. It encodes CASSSQGYTEAFF.